Shown below are 16 T cell receptor beta chains from a single sample sequenced in a study of blood T cell repertoires in COVID-19. Generated by immunoSEQ multiplex PCR, the TCRdb table keeps only in-frame clones and is missing some. The sample lists about 190,000 clones, under 90% occurring once. The sequenced sample consisted of peripheral blood. Receptor source: a man in his forties or fifties with acute or convalescent COVID-19.

The chain is built from TRBV7-2 and TRBJ2-5, with TRBD2 matching over 11 bases. The junction had 10 bases not matched to a gene; V was cut back by 5 bases and J by 5 bases. Germline V gene sequence: CDR1 SGHTA, CDR2 FQGNSA. The CDR3 is made up of 16 amino acids. CDR3 bases: TGTGCCAGCAGCCCCCGTCTAGCGGGGGGCGGCGAGACCCAGTACTTC. It is translated as CASSPRLAGGGETQYF.

The V and J genes are TRBV6-1 and TRBJ2-1; 13 bases map to TRBD2. The CDR3 is made up of 17 amino acids. Germline values: CDR1 MNHNS, CDR2 SASEGT. Losses at the gene ends were 4 bases for V and 10 bases for J; bases not matched to a gene: 13. This CDR3 reads CASSAHRGTSGAREQFF. For the CDR3, the DNA is TGTGCCAGCAGTGCCCACCGCGGGACTAGCGGGGCCAGGGAGCAGTTCTTC.

V is TRBV18 and J is TRBJ2-7; TRBD1 is a possible D gene (5 bases). V shed 3 bases and J shed 3 bases, with 15 bases lying between them. CDR1 and CDR2 (germline): KGHSH, LQKENI. The length of the CDR3 is 15 residues. The CDR3 here is CASSPKARALYEQYF. The CDR3 nucleotides read TGTGCCAGCTCACCTAAGGCCAGGGCACTCTACGAGCAGTACTTC.

This clone was detected once. Here the CDR3 reads CASRSSGGDYEQYF. CDR3 nucleotide sequence: TGTGCCAGCAGGAGTAGCGGGGGGGACTACGAGCAGTACTTC. The chain couples TRBV6-5 to TRBJ2-7; 11 bases agree with TRBD2. Losses at the gene ends were 6 bases for V and 3 bases for J; bases not matched to a gene: 4. In germline, CDR1 is MNHEY, CDR2 SVGAGI. This CDR3 is built from 14 residues.

V and J are TRBV5-1 and TRBJ1-2, with D possibly matching TRBD1 (5 bases). Germline V lookup: CDR1 SGHRS, CDR2 YFSETQ. Trimming took off 0 bases at V and 4 bases at J, with 10 bases between the two ends. This CDR3 has 14 amino acids. The CDR3: CASSLGGEVYGYTF. In DNA, the CDR3 is TGCGCCAGCAGCTTGGGAGGGGAGGTCTATGGCTACACCTTC.

The rearrangement links TRBV2 to TRBJ2-5; 11 positions agree with TRBD1. The germline gives CDR1 SNHLY, CDR2 FYNNEI. Trimming cost V 6 bases and J 2 bases; bases outside gene matches: 5. CDR3 length: 15 amino acids. In DNA form, the CDR3 reads TGTGCCAGCAGGGACAGGGGGCGCTTACAAGAGACCCAGTACTTC. It translates to CASRDRGRLQETQYF.

This clone is a singleton in its sample. The V and J genes are TRBV5-1 and TRBJ1-1; D remains unclear. Trimming took 0 bases from V and 8 from J, leaving 11 bases between them. Looked up from germline, CDR1 is SGHRS and CDR2 is YFSETQ. This CDR3 region has 13 residues. The CDR3 sequence is CASSLAIGGEAFF. DNA for the CDR3: TGCGCCAGCAGCTTGGCGATAGGAGGGGAAGCTTTCTTT.

This chain uses TRBV5-5 with TRBJ2-6; 11 bases are shared with TRBD1. With V trimmed by 4 bases and J by 0 bases, 9 bases remained unmatched. The CDR3 runs 19 residues. Germline lookup yields CDR1 SGHKS and CDR2 YYEKEE (reference sequence). The CDR3 region is CASSTNRGTGGSGANVLTF. Written as DNA, the CDR3 is TGTGCCAGCAGCACTAACCGCGGGACAGGGGGCTCTGGGGCCAACGTCCTGACTTTC. The full variable domain, with the rest looked up from reference TRBV5-5 and TRBJ2-6, is DAGVTQSPTHLIKTRGQQVTLRCSPISGHKSVSWYQQVLGQGPQFIFQYYEKEERGRGNFPDRFSARQFPNYSSELNVNALLLGDSALYLCASSTNRGTGGSGANVLTFGAGSRLTVL.

The chain carries TRBV27 and TRBJ2-5, with TRBD2 identical over 7 bases. Germline V CDR1 and CDR2: MNHEY, SMNVEV (reference sequence). The CDR3 extends over 13 amino acids. The ends lost 5 bases at V and 5 bases at J; junction bases unmatched: 5. The CDR3 coding sequence is TGTGCCAGCAGTCCCCGGGGGGTCGAGACCCAGTACTTC. It codes for CASSPRGVETQYF.

The genes are TRBV7-2 and TRBJ2-1, with D hard to call. The CDR3 length is 15 residues. CDR1 is SGHTA and CDR2 is FQGNSA in the germline V gene. Trimming left V 3 bases short and J 4 bases short, with 13 bases between. DNA of the CDR3: TGTGCCAGCAGCTTCACTCGCGGAACTTACAATGAGCAGTTCTTC. Protein product: CASSFTRGTYNEQFF.

J is TRBJ2-2 and V is TRBV9; D perhaps matches TRBD2 (5 bases). The V gene lost 4 bases and the J gene lost 6 bases, with 16 bases spanning the gap. This CDR3 is 15 amino acids long. Germline V gene data show CDR1 as SGDLS and CDR2 as YYNGEE. The CDR3 sequence: CASSPSHGIPGELFF. CDR3 in DNA: TGTGCCAGCAGCCCCTCTCACGGGATCCCCGGGGAGCTGTTTTTT.

The V gene is TRBV9, the J gene TRBJ1-6; perhaps TRBD1 as D (6 bases). The CDR3 consists of 14 residues. In germline, CDR1 is SGDLS, CDR2 YYNGEE. V lost 7 bases and J lost 7, with 15 bases in between. As DNA, the CDR3 is TGTGCCAGCCGAGGGGACATCCAAAATTCACCCCTCCACTTT. Residues: CASRGDIQNSPLHF.

The J gene is TRBJ1-5, the V gene TRBV3-1 (or the pseudogene TRBV3-2); D perhaps matches TRBD1 (6 bases). CDR1 and CDR2 from the germline V gene are LGHDT and YNNKEL (reference sequence). Deletions cut 3 bases from V and 1 base from J, with 10 bases between. The CDR3 extends over 15 amino acids. In DNA, the CDR3 is TGTGCCAGCAGCCAGTCAGGGGCGAGCAATCAGCCCCAGCATTTT. Protein sequence: CASSQSGASNQPQHF.

This clone was found once. The chain links TRBV9 to TRBJ1-6; TRBD1 is a possible D gene (5 bases). The CDR3 covers 13 residues. Germline V gene data show CDR1 as SGDLS and CDR2 as YYNGEE. Trimming shortened V by 4 bases and J by 9 bases, and 11 bases separated the two germline ends. The CDR3 DNA reads as TGTGCCAGCAGCCCATCGGGGGGTTCACCCCTCCACTTT. This codes for CASSPSGGSPLHF.

The V and J genes are TRBV3-1 (or the pseudogene TRBV3-2) and TRBJ2-7, with a possible D match to TRBD2 (5 bases). This CDR3 has 13 amino acids. Germline V gene lookup returns CDR1 LGHDT and CDR2 YNNKEL (reference sequence). V was clipped by 6 bases and J by 0 bases, with 9 bases between them. CDR3 nucleotide sequence: TGTGCCAGCAGGGACGAGGGCTCCTACGAGCAGTACTTC. It yields the protein CASRDEGSYEQYF.

The CDR3 protein is CASSFGTGGNYGYTF. DNA of the CDR3: TGTGCCAGTAGCTTCGGGACAGGGGGCAATTATGGCTACACCTTC. V usage is TRBV19 and J usage is TRBJ1-2, with 12 bases matching TRBD1. The ends lost 6 bases at V and 5 bases at J; junction bases unmatched: 7. The CDR3 covers 15 residues. Germline lookup yields CDR1 LNHDA and CDR2 SQIVND (reference sequence).